This T cell receptor beta chain is from a study of metastatic and nonmetastatic thyroid tumors. Study context: Malignant thyroid and benign thyroid patients provided blood and tumor or nodule tissue whose repertoires were compared. Study-wide results and limits: In both blood and tumor samples, TCR beta diversity was reported significantly higher for malignant than benign nodules.

Every patient underwent thyroid surgery untreated. The V end was cut by 5 bases, the J end by 3 bases, with 17 bases between. CDR3 length equals 15 residues. Looked up from germline, CDR1 is SGHVS and CDR2 is FNYEAQ. Concerning this clone itself: The antigen remains undetermined.

Per the original methods: Differences in CDR3 between clinicopathological groups were drawn on to build a classifier intended to discriminate distant-metastatic papillary thyroid cancer patients. TCRdb reprocessed the PCR reads using MiXCR. The V and J calls shown here were made by TCRdb, not taken from the authors' results. The sample includes 15,000 to 20,000 clones, around 32% of them seen just once. The chain combines TRBV7-6 with TRBJ2-7; tentatively, D is TRBD1 (5 bases). The TCR originated in a male donor with papillary thyroid cancer or a benign thyroid nodule (not recorded which). Some clones in this sample may be carry-over from other donors' samples. The sample taken for sequencing was tumor tissue. CDR3: CASSPGFSKHYEQYF. The CDR3 coding sequence is TGTGCCAGCAGCCCAGGGTTTTCCAAGCACTACGAGCAGTACTTC.